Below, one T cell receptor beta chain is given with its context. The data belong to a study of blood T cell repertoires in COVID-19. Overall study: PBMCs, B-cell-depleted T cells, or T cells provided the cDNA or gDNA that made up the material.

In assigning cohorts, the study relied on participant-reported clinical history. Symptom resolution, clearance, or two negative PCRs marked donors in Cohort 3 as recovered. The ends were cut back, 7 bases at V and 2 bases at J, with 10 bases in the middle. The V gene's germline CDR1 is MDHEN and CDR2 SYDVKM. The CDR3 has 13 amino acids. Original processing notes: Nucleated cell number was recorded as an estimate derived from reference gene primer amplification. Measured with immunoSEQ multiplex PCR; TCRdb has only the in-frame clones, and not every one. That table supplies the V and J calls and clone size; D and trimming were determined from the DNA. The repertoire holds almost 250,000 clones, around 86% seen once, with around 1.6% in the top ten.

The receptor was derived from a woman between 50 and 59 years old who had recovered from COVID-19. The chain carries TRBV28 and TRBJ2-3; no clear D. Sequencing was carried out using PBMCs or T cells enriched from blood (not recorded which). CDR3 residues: CASTDPLTDTQYF. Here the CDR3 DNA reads TGTGCCAGCACTGATCCACTCACAGATACGCAGTATTTT.